Presented here are 3 T cell receptor beta chains from one specimen sequenced in a study of blood T cell repertoires in COVID-19. Profiled with immunoSEQ multiplex PCR; TCRdb holds only in-frame clones, not every one. This sample yields 250,000 to 300,000 clones, of which roughly 80% are seen a single time; roughly 3.2% belongs to the top ten. The sample taken for sequencing was PBMCs or T cells enriched from blood (not recorded which). The receptors originated from a man aged 45 to 65 who had recovered from COVID-19.

The chain has TRBV28 and TRBJ1-6; perhaps TRBD1 as D (5 bases). This CDR3 contains 14 residues. The V end lost 3 bases, the J end lost 8 bases, and 11 bases lay between the germline ends. From germline, CDR1 is MDHEN and CDR2 SYDVKM. For the CDR3, the DNA is TGTGCCAGCAGTTTGCTAGGAGGGGATTCACCCCTCCACTTT. This translates into CASSLLGGDSPLHF.

The chain has TRBV18 and TRBJ2-3, with 9 positions matching TRBD2. CDR1 and CDR2 (germline): KGHSH, LQKENI. The CDR3 runs to 13 residues. After removal of 6 bases from V and 4 bases from J, the junction contained 2 bases not matched to a gene. The CDR3 reads CASSSGGSDTQYF. Written as DNA, the CDR3 is TGTGCCAGCTCTAGCGGGGGATCAGATACGCAGTATTTT.

Concerning this clone itself: One junction end does not reproduce the germline sequence, and a read error may be involved. The chain is built from TRBV5-8 and TRBJ2-5, with no clear D. The CDR3 loop spans 12 amino acids. Germline-derived CDR1 and CDR2 are SGHTS and YDEGEE. The CDR3 protein is CASSLVPQSSHF. DNA of the CDR3: TGTGCCAGCAGCTTGGTCCCCCAATCATCCCACTTC. The whole variable domain, remainder taken from reference TRBV5-8 and TRBJ2-5, is EAGVTQSPTHLIKTRGQQATLRCSPISGHTSVYWYQQALGLGLQFLLWYDEGEERNRGNFPPRFSGRQFPNYSSELNVNALELEDSALYLCASSLVPQSSHFGPGTRLLVL.